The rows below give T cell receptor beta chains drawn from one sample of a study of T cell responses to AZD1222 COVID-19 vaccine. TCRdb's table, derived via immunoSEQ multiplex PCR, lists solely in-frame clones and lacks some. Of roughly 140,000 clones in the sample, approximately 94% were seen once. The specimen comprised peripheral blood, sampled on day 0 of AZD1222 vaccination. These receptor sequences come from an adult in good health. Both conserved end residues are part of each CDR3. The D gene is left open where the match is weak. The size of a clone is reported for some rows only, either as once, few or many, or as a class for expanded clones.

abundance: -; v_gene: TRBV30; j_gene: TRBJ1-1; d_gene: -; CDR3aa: CAWTDNTEAFF; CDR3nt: TGTGCCTGGACAGATAACACTGAAGCTTTCTTT
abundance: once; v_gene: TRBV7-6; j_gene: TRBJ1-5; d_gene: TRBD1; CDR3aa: CASSLGAHRGYQPQHF; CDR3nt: TGTGCCAGCAGCTTAGGGGCCCACAGGGGTTATCAGCCCCAGCATTTT
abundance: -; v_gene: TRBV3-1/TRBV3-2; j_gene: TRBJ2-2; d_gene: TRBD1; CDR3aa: CASRDRGPGELFF; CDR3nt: TGTGCCAGCAGAGACAGGGGGCCCGGGGAGCTGTTTTTT
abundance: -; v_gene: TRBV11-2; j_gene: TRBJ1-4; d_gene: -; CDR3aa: CASSRGTIGEKLFF; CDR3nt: TGTGCCAGCAGCCGGGGGACCATTGGGGAAAAACTGTTTTTT
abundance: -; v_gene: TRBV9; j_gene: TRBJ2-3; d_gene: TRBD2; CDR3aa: CASSEREGYTDTQYF; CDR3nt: TGTGCCAGCAGCGAGCGGGAGGGCTACACAGATACGCAGTATTTT
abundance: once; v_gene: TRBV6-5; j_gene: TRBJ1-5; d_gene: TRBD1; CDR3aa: CASSRTGDQPQHF; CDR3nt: TGTGCCAGCAGCAGAACAGGGGATCAGCCCCAGCATTTT
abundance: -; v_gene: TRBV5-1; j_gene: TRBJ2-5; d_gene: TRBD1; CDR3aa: CASSFLDRGLPQETQYF; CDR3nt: TGCGCCAGCAGCTTTCTCGACAGGGGGTTGCCCCAAGAGACCCAGTACTTC
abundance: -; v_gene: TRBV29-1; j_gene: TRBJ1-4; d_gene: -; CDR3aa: CSASWGLANEKLFF; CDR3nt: TGCAGCGCATCGTGGGGTTTAGCTAATGAAAAACTGTTTTTT
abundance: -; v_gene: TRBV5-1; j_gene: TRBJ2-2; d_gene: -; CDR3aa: CASSLAQINTGELFF; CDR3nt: TGCGCCAGCAGCTTGGCACAGATTAACACCGGGGAGCTGTTTTTT
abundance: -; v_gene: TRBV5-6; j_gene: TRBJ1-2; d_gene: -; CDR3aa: CASSPGLDLNYGYTF; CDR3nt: TGTGCCAGCAGCCCCGGTCTAGACCTCAACTATGGCTACACCTTC
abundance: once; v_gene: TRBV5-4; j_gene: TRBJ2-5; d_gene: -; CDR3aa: CASSLSSPRETQYF; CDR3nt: TGTGCCAGCAGCTTGTCTAGTCCACGGGAGACCCAGTACTTC
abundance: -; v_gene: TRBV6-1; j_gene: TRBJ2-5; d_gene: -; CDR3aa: CASSEGAASKYF; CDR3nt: TGTGCCAGCAGTGAAGGGGCCGCTAGTAAGTACTTC
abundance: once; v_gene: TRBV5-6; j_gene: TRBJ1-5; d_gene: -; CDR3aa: CASSPGGHSNQPQHF; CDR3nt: TGTGCCAGCAGCCCCGGGGGGCATAGCAATCAGCCCCAGCATTTT
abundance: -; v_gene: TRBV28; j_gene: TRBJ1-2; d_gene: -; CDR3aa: CASSLSRYGYTF; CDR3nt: TGTGCCAGCAGTTTATCCAGATATGGCTACACCTTC
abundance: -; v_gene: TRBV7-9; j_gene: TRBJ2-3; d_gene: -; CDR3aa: CASSPRTGRSTDTQYF; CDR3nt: TGTGCCAGCAGCCCCCGGACGGGCCGATCCACAGATACGCAGTATTTT
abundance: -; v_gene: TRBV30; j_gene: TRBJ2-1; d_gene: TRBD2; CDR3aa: CAWSWSGLAGVEQFF; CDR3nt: TGTGCCTGGAGTTGGTCGGGACTAGCGGGAGTTGAGCAGTTCTTC
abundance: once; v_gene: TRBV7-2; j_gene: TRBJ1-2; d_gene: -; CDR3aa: CASSLQGAGYTF; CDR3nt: TGTGCCAGCAGCTTACAAGGGGCGGGCTACACCTTC
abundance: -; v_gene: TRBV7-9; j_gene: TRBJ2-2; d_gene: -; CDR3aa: CASQVGGPNTGELFF; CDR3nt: TGTGCCAGCCAGGTCGGCGGGCCGAACACCGGGGAGCTGTTTTTT
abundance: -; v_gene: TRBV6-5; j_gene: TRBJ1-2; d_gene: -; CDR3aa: CASSYSGGKNYGYTF; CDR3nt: TGTGCCAGCAGTTACTCCGGGGGCAAAAACTATGGCTACACCTTC
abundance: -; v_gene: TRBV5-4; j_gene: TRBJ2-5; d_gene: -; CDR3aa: CASSSLLGRGHETQYF; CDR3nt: TGTGCCAGCAGCTCCCTCCTGGGCAGGGGTCACGAGACCCAGTACTTC
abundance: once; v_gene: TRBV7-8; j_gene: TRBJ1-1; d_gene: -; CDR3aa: CASSWIMNTEAFF; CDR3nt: TGTGCCAGCAGCTGGATAATGAACACTGAAGCTTTCTTT
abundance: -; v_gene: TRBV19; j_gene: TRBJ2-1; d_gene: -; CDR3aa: CASSMRPGGYEQFF; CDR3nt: TGTGCCAGTAGTATGAGGCCCGGGGGCTATGAGCAGTTCTTC
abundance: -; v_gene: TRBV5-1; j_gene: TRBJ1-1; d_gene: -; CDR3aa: CASSLGRQNTEAFF; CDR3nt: TGCGCCAGCAGCTTAGGCAGGCAGAACACTGAAGCTTTCTTT
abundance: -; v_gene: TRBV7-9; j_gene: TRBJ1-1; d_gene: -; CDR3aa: CASSSPGLMNTEAFF; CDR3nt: TGTGCCAGCAGCTCGCCAGGGCTAATGAACACTGAAGCTTTCTTT
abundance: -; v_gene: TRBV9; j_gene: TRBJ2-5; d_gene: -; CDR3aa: CASSVRGIGETQYF; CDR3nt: TGTGCCAGCAGCGTCCGGGGTATTGGGGAGACCCAGTACTTC
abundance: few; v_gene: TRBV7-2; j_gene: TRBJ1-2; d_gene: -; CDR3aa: CASSLLAGIDGYTF; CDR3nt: TGTGCCAGCAGCTTGTTGGCAGGGATAGATGGCTACACCTTC
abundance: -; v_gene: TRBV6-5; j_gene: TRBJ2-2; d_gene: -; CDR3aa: CASSLSGPGELFF; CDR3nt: TGTGCCAGCAGTTTGTCAGGGCCCGGGGAGCTGTTTTTT
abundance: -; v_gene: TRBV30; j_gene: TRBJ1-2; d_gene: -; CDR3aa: CAWSAGDNYGYTF; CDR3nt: TGTGCCTGGAGTGCGGGGGATAACTATGGCTACACCTTC